This entry features one TCR beta chain sequence. These data are taken from a study of blood T cell repertoires in COVID-19. Here immunoSEQ multiplex PCR was the method, and the copy in TCRdb shows in-frame clones only, minus some. Seen here are roughly 410,000 clones, around 87% observed once, and the top ten hold roughly 2%. This CDR3 spans 13 amino acids. The germline V gene encodes CDR1 SGHNT and CDR2 YENEEA. Deletions cut 0 bases from V and 13 bases from J, with 10 bases between. This sequence originates from a woman aged 55 to 70 with COVID-19, enrolled during active disease. The sequenced sample was peripheral blood. The chain recombines TRBV11-3 with TRBJ1-6, with D possibly matching TRBD1 (5 bases). The CDR3, as DNA: TGTGCCAGCAGCTTAGATGGGGCGAGCCCCCTCCACTTT. It translates to CASSLDGASPLHF.